This T cell receptor beta chain was documented in a study of Ad26.COV2.S vaccination and SARS-CoV-2 variants. Study overall: The study gave Ad26.COV2.S intramuscularly, once or twice 56 days apart.

General study findings and limits: CD8+ and CD4+ T cells specific for spike reportedly responded with substantial breadth after vaccination. Participants in the vaccine arm had higher spike-specific TCR breadth; placebo recipients had lower.

Trimming removed 4 bases from V and 0 bases from J; junction bases left unmatched: 7. From germline, CDR1 is SGHDT and CDR2 YYEEEE. This CDR3 comprises 16 residues. Regarding treatment: about 20 received Ad26.COV2.S at low or high dose, single or two shots; five or six received placebo; per-sample allocation not given. Collection of samples fell on day 63 after the first vaccine or placebo injection. What was given as vaccine was an Ad26 vector encoding Wuhan-strain SARS-CoV-2 spike. Using immunoSEQ multiplex PCR, the repertoire was profiled, and TCRdb retains in-frame clones only, with some absent. The data hold about 400,000 clones, with less than 90% observed a single time. A word on this clone: The antigen is undetermined.

The source was peripheral blood, collected in a trial of Ad26.COV2.S vaccine versus placebo. The TCR was taken from a person aged 18 to 65 who received the Ad26.COV2.S COVID-19 vaccine or a placebo. This rearrangement joins TRBV5-6 to TRBJ1-3; 7 bases are a match to TRBD1. The CDR3 spells CASSRMTGNSGNTIYF. The CDR3 DNA reads TGTGCCAGCAGCCGGATGACAGGGAACTCTGGAAACACCATATATTTT.